This TCR beta chain is drawn from a study of blood T cell repertoires in COVID-19 (TCRdb year 2020). Describing the broader study: Samples from collaborators originated in the United States, Italy and Spain and spanned both the acute and convalescent phases of COVID-19. The material from the prospective study consisted of cDNA or gDNA derived from T cells, B-cell-depleted T cells, or PBMCs. Subjects who had been exposed to COVID-19, were actively infected with it, or had recovered from it provided the deeply sampled blood TCRbeta repertoires that made up the dataset. The repertoires were released in a freely available public database intended as a resource for research on the immune response to SARS-CoV-2. Samples were obtained from the ongoing ImmuneRACE study (first 160 participants) and from 1,000 to 1,500 subjects provided by 6 global collaborators. The sample metadata nearly always contained a de-identified subject ID, COVID-19 status, age in years and sex. Where available, HLA class I and class II types were obtained from metadata supplied by the sample provider rather than from assay-based typing.

One collaborating source in Seattle enrolled patients during active infection and followed them longitudinally through the course of disease. Collaborating institutions collected whole blood in K2EDTA tubes following their own protocols. Collaborator samples were shipped for TCRbeta analysis as frozen whole blood, isolated PBMCs, or DNA extracted from either sample type. Study-level results and caveats: How much clinical and demographic metadata was included differed by source and by participant, and the metadata was provided uncurated.

Remarks on this clone: Its antigen target is currently unknown. Base qualities are not provided; no much larger clone lies one nucleotide away.

TCRbeta CDR3 regions were amplified from genomic DNA using the immunoSEQ Assay, a bias-controlled multiplex PCR. Per the source publication's procedure: Within the assay, amplification of reference gene primers was used to estimate how many nucleated cells each sample contained. To quantify the absolute abundance of each unique TCRbeta CDR3 rearrangement, sequence reads were collapsed and filtered. Productive Simpson clonality was computed per sample as the square root of Simpson's diversity index over productive rearrangements. Drawn from immuneACCESS, this table holds only the in-frame rearrangements with V and J called that TCRdb kept. Clones are partly lost; checked studies trace under half to an unresolved V gene and leave the rest unexplained. Clonal size and the V and J genes are those of that table, whereas D and trimming came from the DNA. The sample table contains about 150,000 clones; only one count was recorded for roughly 84% of them. The ten largest account for under 8.5% of the sample.

Sequenced material: peripheral blood. This clonotype was obtained from a woman aged 60-75 years with COVID-19, enrolled during active disease.

The bases read TGTGCCAGCAGCGACTCGGTGGGGCGGTACAATGAGCAGTTCTTC. This translates into CASSDSVGRYNEQFF. The chain is assembled from TRBV9 and TRBJ2-1; tentative D gene TRBD1, with 5 bases matching. The germline V gene sets CDR1 to SGDLS and CDR2 to YYNGEE. The CDR3 goes from the cysteine to the phenylalanine over 15 residues. This entry keeps only the CDR3 DNA: 45 bases, framed from base 1. V is cut by 3 bases and J by 4 bases, and the space between the germline ends is 14 bases.